This T cell receptor (beta chain) was identified during a study of blood T cells in healthy people across ages. The CDR3 totals 13 residues. Germline V gives CDR1 SEHNR, CDR2 FQNEAQ (reference sequence). V was pared by 1 base and J by 8 bases, with 11 bases between. Next came a second PCR, run for about 6 to 11 cycles, which used a sample-barcoded 5' primer along with a J-beta primer mix. Tags on each cDNA molecule came from a template-switch adaptor with 12 random nucleotides. TCRdb fed the 5' RACE reads into MiXCR, producing one record per CDR3 protein. This repertoire shows some 1,500,000 distinct CDR3 sequences, approximately 39% found once; its top ten account for less than 5%.

This chain connects TRBV7-9 to TRBJ1-1; D gene uncertain. The receptor was derived from a woman aged 18-29 years in good health. Sequencing was done on a sample of blood. Here the CDR3 DNA reads TGTGCCAGCAGCTTAGGGGCCGGATCCGAAGCTTTCTTT. Translated, it gives CASSLGAGSEAFF. Drawing the rest from reference TRBV7-9 and TRBJ1-1, the complete variable domain is DTGVSQNPRHKITKRGQNVTFRCDPISEHNRLYWYRQTLGQGPEFLTYFQNEAQLEKSRLLSDRFSAERPKGSFSTLEIQRTEQGDSAMYLCASSLGAGSEAFFGQGTRLTVV.